The clone carrying this T cell receptor beta chain was counted a single time. The protocol was immunoSEQ multiplex PCR, while the TCRdb copy is restricted to in-frame clones and leaves out a portion. This table has 500,000 to 850,000 clones, 80% to 90% appearing once. The data stem from a study of shared T cell receptors in the human thymus. The same sample was also used in a study of human thymus T cells. That publication notes: The sample donors, healthy Finnish infants, were having corrective surgery for congenital heart defects. Both thymic and peripheral blood repertoires showed apparently biased V and J usage.

The clonotype was recovered from a boy in the first two years of life with a congenital heart defect. The sample comprised thymocytes.

The CDR3 loop reads CSVRDRGSTDTQYF. The CDR3 DNA sequence: TGCAGCGTCCGGGACAGGGGAAGCACAGATACGCAGTATTTT. The chain links TRBV29-1 to TRBJ2-3; 10 bases align to TRBD1. CDR3 length equals 14 residues. The germline V gene encodes CDR1 SQVTM and CDR2 ANQGSEA. V was clipped by 6 bases and J by 0 bases; unmatched bases: 3.